These 31 T cell receptor beta chains came from one sample sequenced in a study of monozygotic twins with inflammatory bowel disease. Reanalyzing the 5' RACE reads, TCRdb keeps one entry per CDR3 protein, without DNA. This sample contains 300,000 to 400,000 distinct CDR3 sequences. Source material: blood. Receptors were obtained from a human donor with ulcerative colitis or Crohn's disease, or a healthy co-twin of an affected twin (not recorded which).

The chain is built from TRBV7-2 and TRBJ1-5. The CDR3 covers 13 residues. Germline CDR1 reads SGHTA; CDR2 reads FQGNSA. Here the CDR3 reads CASSSDRNQPQHF.

This chain connects TRBV7-6 to TRBJ2-3. Germline CDR1 reads SGHVS; CDR2 reads FNYEAQ. The length of the CDR3 is 15 residues. This CDR3 reads CASSQFESSTDTQYF. The variable domain in full, with the rest retrieved from reference TRBV7-6 and TRBJ2-3, is GAGVSQSPRYKVTKRGQDVALRCDPISGHVSLYWYRQALGQGPEFLTYFNYEAQQDKSGLPNDRFSAERPEGSISTLTIQRTEQRDSAMYRCASSQFESSTDTQYFGPGTRLTVL.

The chain couples TRBV14 to TRBJ2-3; as DNA is missing, the TRBD2 call by TCRdb cannot be tested. CDR1 and CDR2 from the germline V gene are SGHDN and FVKESK. This CDR3 has 15 amino acids. CDR3 region: CASSQAGGATDTQYF.

CDR3 sequence: CASSQEPYNYGYTF. This chain links TRBV6-2 or TRBV6-3 with TRBJ1-2. From germline, CDR1 is MNHEY and CDR2 SVGEGT. The CDR3 totals 14 residues.

The chain carries TRBV7-2 and TRBJ2-1; with no DNA, the TCRdb D assignment of TRBD1 cannot be verified. Germline loops: CDR1 SGHTA, CDR2 FQGNSA. There are 15 residues in the CDR3. The CDR3 spells CASSLGDPRPGEQFF.

The V gene is TRBV5-1, the J gene TRBJ2-1; the TRBD1 assignment by TCRdb is unverifiable without DNA. This CDR3 region has 14 residues. The germline gives CDR1 SGHRS, CDR2 YFSETQ. The CDR3 spells CASSLGDSHNEQFF.

The chain couples TRBV5-1 to TRBJ2-1; the TRBD2 assignment by TCRdb is unverifiable without DNA. There are 17 residues in the CDR3. The germline CDR1 and CDR2 sequences are SGHRS and YFSETQ. This CDR3 is CASSLASGRSAYNEQFF.

The CDR3 loop is CASSQEGRVSGNTIYF. The chain carries TRBV14 and TRBJ1-3; TCRdb names TRBD1, which stays unverified in the absence of DNA. The germline CDR1 and CDR2 sequences are SGHDN and FVKESK. The CDR3 spans 16 residues.

The V gene is TRBV29-1, the J gene TRBJ2-1; TCRdb's D call of TRBD2 is untestable without DNA. From germline, CDR1 is SQVTM and CDR2 ANQGSEA. The CDR3 has 15 amino acids. CDR3 sequence: CSVGLAGLSSNEQFF.

V usage is TRBV20-1 and J usage is TRBJ1-5. The CDR3 is made up of 14 amino acids. Looked up from germline, CDR1 is DFQATT and CDR2 is SNEGSKA (reference sequence). The CDR3 loop reads CSAGGLSGVQPQHF.

The chain couples TRBV28 to TRBJ2-2; the D gene TCRdb calls, TRBD1, cannot be checked with no DNA. Germline assignment: CDR1 MDHEN and CDR2 SYDVKM. The CDR3 contains 16 residues. The CDR3 loop is CASRGIKGEYTGELFF.

The chain links TRBV20-1 to TRBJ2-3; lacking DNA, the TRBD1 call made by TCRdb goes unchecked. Germline assignment: CDR1 DFQATT and CDR2 SNEGSKA (reference sequence). The CDR3 length is 14 residues. CDR3 in amino acids: CSARDSPRTDTQYF.

The chain has TRBV5-1 and TRBJ2-1; there is no DNA to check the TCRdb D call of TRBD1. The CDR3 is made up of 13 amino acids. Germline CDR1 is SGHRS and CDR2 is YFSETQ. CDR3 protein: CASRDTSYNEQFF.

The rearrangement links TRBV11-2 to TRBJ2-1; TCRdb selects TRBD1, and the lack of DNA leaves this call unchecked. The CDR3 length is 18 residues. Looked up from germline, CDR1 is SGHAT and CDR2 is FQNNGV. CDR3 protein: CASSLVQQGRYSYNEQFF.

The chain joins TRBV6-1 to TRBJ2-7; TCRdb proposes TRBD1, but this gene call is untestable without DNA. Germline lookup yields CDR1 MNHNS and CDR2 SASEGT. The CDR3 covers 15 residues. CDR3 residues: CASSLGQGPTYEQYF.

The chain combines TRBV19 with TRBJ2-1; the TRBD1 assignment by TCRdb is unverifiable without DNA. This CDR3 contains 12 residues. Germline values: CDR1 LNHDA, CDR2 SQIVND (reference sequence). CDR3: CASRDNGHEQFF.

The CDR3 is CASSLDGADQPQHF. J is TRBJ1-5 and V is TRBV5-1; the D call from TCRdb, TRBD1, cannot be confirmed without DNA. The germline CDR1 and CDR2 sequences are SGHRS and YFSETQ. This CDR3 spans 14 amino acids.

The V call is TRBV7-9, the J call TRBJ2-7. CDR3 size: 15 residues. Per the germline V gene, CDR1 is SEHNR and CDR2 is FQNEAQ (reference sequence). This chain's CDR3 is CASSSQAGTSYEQYF.

This rearrangement joins TRBV19 to TRBJ1-1. Germline values: CDR1 LNHDA, CDR2 SQIVND (reference sequence). The CDR3 is 14 residues long. The CDR3 protein is CASNAWETQGEAFF. Filled out from reference TRBV19 and TRBJ1-1, the complete variable domain reads DGGITQSPKYLFRKEGQNVTLSCEQNLNHDAMYWYRQDPGQGLRLIYYSQIVNDFQKGDIAEGYSVSREKKESFPLTVTSAQKNPTAFYLCASNAWETQGEAFFGQGTRLTVV.

The chain joins TRBV28 to TRBJ2-5; the D call from TCRdb, TRBD1, cannot be confirmed without DNA. Germline CDR1 and CDR2: MDHEN and SYDVKM. This CDR3 region has 15 residues. The CDR3 sequence: CASSLGQETQETQYF.

The chain carries TRBV18 and TRBJ1-2; the D gene TCRdb calls, TRBD1, cannot be checked with no DNA. The germline CDR1 and CDR2 sequences are KGHSH and LQKENI. There are 15 residues in the CDR3. The CDR3 sequence: CASSLVGQRDYGYTF.

The gene calls are TRBV27 and TRBJ2-7; TCRdb's D call, TRBD1, is unchecked because there is no DNA. CDR1 is MNHEY, CDR2 SMNVEV, per germline (reference sequence). The length of the CDR3 is 15 residues. The CDR3 protein is CASRTLQGAVGEQYF.

The rearrangement links TRBV18 to TRBJ1-5. CDR1 KGHSH and CDR2 LQKENI come from the germline V gene. This CDR3 is built from 12 residues. The CDR3: CASSPGEKPQHF.

CDR3 region: CASSLPSADTQYF. J is TRBJ2-3 and V is TRBV27. The CDR3 loop spans 13 amino acids. Germline V lookup: CDR1 MNHEY, CDR2 SMNVEV (reference sequence).

The gene calls are TRBV5-1 and TRBJ2-1; TCRdb indicates TRBD1, and absent DNA this call remains unverified. Germline values: CDR1 SGHRS, CDR2 YFSETQ. The CDR3 runs to 17 residues. The CDR3 spells CASSLDLTGFGYNEQFF.

The V and J genes are TRBV6-5 and TRBJ2-7; with no DNA, the TCRdb D assignment of TRBD1 cannot be verified. Germline V lookup: CDR1 MNHEY, CDR2 SVGAGI. This CDR3 spans 13 amino acids. The CDR3: CASSYSIQGKQYF.

The chain has TRBV29-1 and TRBJ1-1. There are 14 residues in the CDR3. Germline values: CDR1 SQVTM, CDR2 ANQGSEA. CDR3 in amino acids: CSVQIGPANTEAFF.

The chain couples TRBV28 to TRBJ1-2. The CDR3 spans 14 residues. Per germline, CDR1 MDHEN and CDR2 SYDVKM. The CDR3 spells CASSLSFAGYGYTF.

The chain joins TRBV10-3 to TRBJ2-7; TCRdb's D gene call, TRBD2, goes unchecked for lack of DNA. This CDR3 has 16 residues. CDR1 is ENHRY and CDR2 is SYGVKD in the germline V gene. CDR3: CAISESRASGSGEQYF.

The chain has TRBV5-4 and TRBJ2-7; TCRdb reports TRBD2, a call that lacks DNA to check it against. Germline CDR1 is SGHNT and CDR2 is YYREEE (reference sequence). The CDR3 is 13 residues long. The CDR3: CASSPGLGGEQYF. The whole variable domain, filled in from reference TRBV5-4 and TRBJ2-7, reads ETGVTQSPTHLIKTRGQQVTLRCSSQSGHNTVSWYQQALGQGPQFIFQYYREEENGRGNFPPRFSGLQFPNYSSELNVNALELDDSALYLCASSPGLGGEQYFGPGTRLTVT.

The J gene is TRBJ2-2, the V gene TRBV2; TCRdb proposes TRBD2, but this gene call is untestable without DNA. The CDR3 is 15 amino acids. Germline V CDR1 and CDR2: SNHLY, FYNNEI. CDR3 protein: CASSERRADTGELFF. Full variable domain (remainder filled in from reference TRBV2 and TRBJ2-2): EPEVTQTPSHQVTQMGQEVILRCVPISNHLYFYWYRQILGQKVEFLVSFYNNEISEKSEIFDDQFSVERPDGSNFTLKIRSTKLEDSAMYFCASSERRADTGELFFGEGSRLTVL.